A selection of T cell receptor beta chains follows, all from one sample in a study of vaccination effects on CD4 cells after COVID-19. These receptors have no known antigen. TCRdb's table, derived via immunoSEQ multiplex PCR, lists solely in-frame clones and lacks some. The sample contains 80,000 to 95,000 clones, over 75% of which appear only once. The starting material was CD4+ T cells from PBMCs cultured with HCoV-OC43 spike peptides, obtained after COVID-19 vaccination. These receptors all come from a human donor who received a COVID-19 vaccine. Each CDR3 is given with its conserved first and last residue. Fields, in order: CDR3 length, clone size, J gene, V gene, D gene, CDR3 DNA, CDR3 protein. D genes are given only for firm matches. Some rows have no size entry. The others give once, few or many, or a class for an expanded clone.

length: 15; size: .; J: TRBJ2-5; V: TRBV15; D: TRBD1; DNA: TGTGCCACCAGTCGGGACAGGGGTCTCCAAGAGACCCAGTACTTC; CDR3: CATSRDRGLQETQYF
length: 14; size: .; J: TRBJ1-5; V: TRBV27; D: .; DNA: TGTGCCAGCAGTACAGACAGCAGCAATCAGCCCCAGCATTTT; CDR3: CASSTDSSNQPQHF
length: 14; size: .; J: TRBJ1-6; V: TRBV27; D: TRBD1; DNA: TGTGCCAGCAGTTTACAGGGGGACACTTCACCCCTCCACTTT; CDR3: CASSLQGDTSPLHF
length: 16; size: .; J: TRBJ2-1; V: TRBV5-1; D: TRBD1; DNA: TGCGCCAGCAGCTTTCCAGGGGGTAGCGCCTACAATGAGCAGTTCTTC; CDR3: CASSFPGGSAYNEQFF
length: 14; size: .; J: TRBJ2-3; V: TRBV24-1; D: .; DNA: TGTGCCACCAGCCCGGGACACAGCACAGATACGCAGTATTTT; CDR3: CATSPGHSTDTQYF
length: 15; size: .; J: TRBJ1-1; V: TRBV5-1; D: TRBD1; DNA: TGCGCCAGCAGCTTTAACAGGGGCGGACTCACTGAAGCTTTCTTT; CDR3: CASSFNRGGLTEAFF
length: 16; size: .; J: TRBJ2-2; V: TRBV27; D: TRBD2; DNA: TGTGCCAGCAGTTTATTTGGCGGGGGGGCCGGCGGGGAGCTGTTTTTT; CDR3: CASSLFGGGAGGELFF
length: 14; size: .; J: TRBJ2-5; V: TRBV2; D: TRBD2; DNA: TGTGCCAGCAGTGTACGGCAGGGAGGGGAGACCCAGTACTTC; CDR3: CASSVRQGGETQYF
length: 14; size: .; J: TRBJ1-4; V: TRBV7-9; D: TRBD1; DNA: TGTGCCAGCAGTCCCGGGACAGTTAATGAAAAACTGTTTTTT; CDR3: CASSPGTVNEKLFF
length: 14; size: few; J: TRBJ1-1; V: TRBV28; D: TRBD1; DNA: TGTGCCAGCAGTTTAATCCAGGGGGCCCCTGAAGCTTTCTTT; CDR3: CASSLIQGAPEAFF
length: 14; size: few; J: TRBJ1-4; V: TRBV2; D: .; DNA: TGTGCCAGCACCTTTTTTGCAACTAATGAAAAACTGTTTTTT; CDR3: CASTFFATNEKLFF
length: 15; size: few; J: TRBJ2-3; V: TRBV19; D: TRBD1; DNA: TGTGCCAGTAGTATTGGACAGGGCGAGGGAGATACGCAGTATTTT; CDR3: CASSIGQGEGDTQYF
length: 15; size: .; J: TRBJ2-5; V: TRBV24-1; D: TRBD2; DNA: TGTGCCACCAGTGCCACTTCGGCCGGGACTAAGGGCCAGTACTTC; CDR3: CATSATSAGTKGQYF
length: 13; size: .; J: TRBJ1-1; V: TRBV19; D: TRBD1; DNA: TGTGCCAGTAGTGGACAGGGAAGCACTGAAGCTTTCTTT; CDR3: CASSGQGSTEAFF
length: 16; size: .; J: TRBJ2-3; V: TRBV6-1; D: TRBD2; DNA: TGTGCCAGCAGTGACCCGACTAGCGGGTACACAGATACGCAGTATTTT; CDR3: CASSDPTSGYTDTQYF
length: 15; size: few; J: TRBJ2-1; V: TRBV11-3; D: .; DNA: TGTGCCAGCAGCCCGAGCCCGATAGCAGGCGTTGAGCAGTTCTTC; CDR3: CASSPSPIAGVEQFF
length: 12; size: .; J: TRBJ1-1; V: TRBV12-3/TRBV12-4; D: .; DNA: TGTGCCAGCAGTTTTTGGGGGACTGAAGCTTTCTTT; CDR3: CASSFWGTEAFF
length: 14; size: .; J: TRBJ1-4; V: TRBV2; D: TRBD1; DNA: TGTGCCAGCAGCTGGACAGGGAGTTTTGAAAAACTGTTTTTT; CDR3: CASSWTGSFEKLFF
length: 16; size: .; J: TRBJ1-2; V: TRBV7-2; D: TRBD1; DNA: TGTGCCAGCAGCTCCGCGAGGGTCCAGGGGGTCTTTGGCTACACCTTC; CDR3: CASSSARVQGVFGYTF
length: 16; size: .; J: TRBJ1-6; V: TRBV5-8; D: .; DNA: TGTGCCAGCAGCTTAGGACGGGATGCCTATAATTCACCCCTCCACTTT; CDR3: CASSLGRDAYNSPLHF
length: 16; size: .; J: TRBJ2-3; V: TRBV5-8; D: .; DNA: TGTGCCAGCCCGACCCCGCCAGGGAGTTGGACAGATACGCAGTATTTT; CDR3: CASPTPPGSWTDTQYF
length: 16; size: .; J: TRBJ2-1; V: TRBV12-5; D: TRBD2; DNA: TGTGCTAGTGGTTCGAGTAGCGGGGGAGCGTACAATGAGCAGTTCTTC; CDR3: CASGSSSGGAYNEQFF
length: 13; size: .; J: TRBJ1-1; V: TRBV7-2; D: .; DNA: TGTGCCACCCGATTCACGGAGAACACTGAAGCTTTCTTT; CDR3: CATRFTENTEAFF
length: 15; size: once; J: TRBJ1-5; V: TRBV7-2; D: TRBD1; DNA: TGTGCCAGCAGCTTAGGCACAGGGGGCCCACGGCCCCAGCATTTT; CDR3: CASSLGTGGPRPQHF
length: 15; size: .; J: TRBJ1-5; V: TRBV19; D: TRBD1; DNA: TGTGCCAGTAGTATCACAGGGGGGCTCGGCCAGCCCCAGCATTTT; CDR3: CASSITGGLGQPQHF
length: 13; size: .; J: TRBJ1-3; V: TRBV6-5; D: .; DNA: TGTGCCAGTAGACAGAGTTCTGGAAACACCATATATTTT; CDR3: CASRQSSGNTIYF
length: 16; size: .; J: TRBJ2-3; V: TRBV24-1; D: TRBD2; DNA: TGTGCCACCAGTGACCCACCTAGCGGGGGCACAGATACGCAGTATTTT; CDR3: CATSDPPSGGTDTQYF
length: 16; size: few; J: TRBJ1-3; V: TRBV30; D: .; DNA: TGTGCCTGGACTCCGCCTGGCAGCCCCATTGGAAACACCATATATTTT; CDR3: CAWTPPGSPIGNTIYF
length: 15; size: .; J: TRBJ2-5; V: TRBV19; D: TRBD2; DNA: TGTGCCAGTAGTATGTCGGGGGGGGCGAGAGAGACCCAGTACTTC; CDR3: CASSMSGGARETQYF
length: 15; size: .; J: TRBJ2-1; V: TRBV6-2/TRBV6-3; D: .; DNA: TGTGCCAGCAGTTACCAGGCGGGTGCCTACAATGAGCAGTTCTTC; CDR3: CASSYQAGAYNEQFF
length: 14; size: .; J: TRBJ2-3; V: TRBV5-1; D: TRBD2; DNA: TGCGCCAGCATGGCGACTAGCGGGTATCATACGCAGTATTTT; CDR3: CASMATSGYHTQYF
length: 16; size: few; J: TRBJ2-1; V: TRBV4-1; D: TRBD1; DNA: TGCGCCAGCAGCCAAGAAGGGGGACAGACCTACAATGAGCAGTTCTTC; CDR3: CASSQEGGQTYNEQFF
length: 17; size: .; J: TRBJ1-2; V: TRBV19; D: .; DNA: TGTGCCAGTAGTATGGGCCGGCCAACCAGGGGAGGCTATGGCTACACCTTC; CDR3: CASSMGRPTRGGYGYTF
length: 14; size: .; J: TRBJ1-2; V: TRBV5-1; D: .; DNA: TGCGCCAGCAGCTTGGATACAGGTTCCTTTGGCTACACCTTC; CDR3: CASSLDTGSFGYTF
length: 15; size: .; J: TRBJ1-2; V: TRBV10-3; D: TRBD1; DNA: TGTGCCATCAGGGCGAGGACAGGGGATAGCGATGGCTACACCTTC; CDR3: CAIRARTGDSDGYTF
length: 14; size: .; J: TRBJ1-2; V: TRBV5-1; D: .; DNA: TGCGCCAGCAGCTTGTCGTGGGTTAACTATGGCTACACCTTC; CDR3: CASSLSWVNYGYTF
length: 16; size: .; J: TRBJ1-3; V: TRBV7-2; D: TRBD1; DNA: TGTGCCAGCAGCTTTCTTCACAGGGGAGATGGAAACACCATATATTTT; CDR3: CASSFLHRGDGNTIYF
length: 15; size: once; J: TRBJ1-5; V: TRBV4-3; D: .; DNA: TGCGCCAGCAGCCCATCCTTGAGTAGTGATCAGCCCCAGCATTTT; CDR3: CASSPSLSSDQPQHF
length: 15; size: .; J: TRBJ1-5; V: TRBV19; D: .; DNA: TGTGCCAGTAGTATTACGTGGGGTGATGGTCAGCCCCAGCATTTT; CDR3: CASSITWGDGQPQHF
length: 12; size: .; J: TRBJ1-5; V: TRBV23-1; D: .; DNA: TGCGCCAGCAGTCAATCGGAACAGCCCCAGCATTTT; CDR3: CASSQSEQPQHF
length: 12; size: .; J: TRBJ2-3; V: TRBV7-2; D: .; DNA: TGTGCCAGCAGCTTCACTAAGGATACGCAGTATTTT; CDR3: CASSFTKDTQYF
length: 15; size: once; J: TRBJ2-1; V: TRBV2; D: TRBD2; DNA: TGTGCCAGCAGACGGGAAGTTAGCGGGCACAATGAGCAGTTCTTC; CDR3: CASRREVSGHNEQFF
length: 18; size: .; J: TRBJ1-5; V: TRBV19; D: TRBD1; DNA: TGTGCCAGTAGTATAAGTAATTTTGACAGGGGGCTAGGTCAGCCCCAGCATTTT; CDR3: CASSISNFDRGLGQPQHF
length: 12; size: .; J: TRBJ1-5; V: TRBV2; D: .; DNA: TGTGCCAGCAGCCACAGCAATCAGCCCCAGCATTTT; CDR3: CASSHSNQPQHF
length: 14; size: .; J: TRBJ1-1; V: TRBV5-4; D: .; DNA: TGTGCCAGCAGCTGGTTCAGGGAGTACACTGAAGCTTTCTTT; CDR3: CASSWFREYTEAFF
length: 17; size: once; J: TRBJ2-6; V: TRBV5-1; D: TRBD1; DNA: TGCGCCAGCAGCGTAGGGACAGTCGCTGCTGGGGCCAACGTCCTGACTTTC; CDR3: CASSVGTVAAGANVLTF
length: 15; size: .; J: TRBJ1-3; V: TRBV18; D: TRBD1; DNA: TGTGCCAGCTTATCGACAGGGGATGGTGGAAACACCATATATTTT; CDR3: CASLSTGDGGNTIYF
length: 14; size: .; J: TRBJ1-5; V: TRBV25-1; D: .; DNA: TGTGCCAGCAGTGCGGGGGGTAGCAATCAGCCCCAGCATTTT; CDR3: CASSAGGSNQPQHF
length: 14; size: .; J: TRBJ2-5; V: TRBV6-9; D: .; DNA: TGTGCCAGCAGTTATCGGCATCACCAAGAGACCCAGTACTTC; CDR3: CASSYRHHQETQYF
length: 15; size: once; J: TRBJ1-3; V: TRBV7-9; D: .; DNA: TGTGCCAGCAGCCCAAGGGGAAATGAAGAAAACACCATATATTTT; CDR3: CASSPRGNEENTIYF
length: 15; size: .; J: TRBJ1-1; V: TRBV25-1; D: .; DNA: TGTGCCAGCAGTGATTCGGGGGGGGAGGTCAACGAAGCTTTCTTT; CDR3: CASSDSGGEVNEAFF
length: 13; size: .; J: TRBJ1-1; V: TRBV9; D: .; DNA: TGTGCCAGCAGCGGACCTCCCGACGGTGATGCTTTCTTT; CDR3: CASSGPPDGDAFF
length: 14; size: once; J: TRBJ2-2; V: TRBV7-9; D: .; DNA: TGTGCCAGCAGCTTAGGTTCTAACACCGGGGAGCTGTTTTTT; CDR3: CASSLGSNTGELFF